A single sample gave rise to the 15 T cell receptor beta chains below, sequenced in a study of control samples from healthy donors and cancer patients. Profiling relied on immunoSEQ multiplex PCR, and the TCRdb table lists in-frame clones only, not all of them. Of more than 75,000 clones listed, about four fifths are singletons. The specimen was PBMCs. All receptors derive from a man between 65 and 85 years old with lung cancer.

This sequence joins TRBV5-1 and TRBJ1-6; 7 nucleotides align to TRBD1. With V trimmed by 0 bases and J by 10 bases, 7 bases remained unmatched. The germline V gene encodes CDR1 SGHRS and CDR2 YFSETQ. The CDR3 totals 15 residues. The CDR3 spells CASSLVGRGNSPLHF. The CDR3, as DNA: TGCGCCAGCAGCTTGGTGGGCAGGGGGAACTCACCCCTCCACTTT. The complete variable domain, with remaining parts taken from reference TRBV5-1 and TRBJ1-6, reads KAGVTQTPRYLIKTRGQQVTLSCSPISGHRSVSWYQQTPGQGLQFLFEYFSETQRNKGNFPGRFSGRQFSNSRSEMNVSTLELGDSALYLCASSLVGRGNSPLHFGNGTRLTVT.

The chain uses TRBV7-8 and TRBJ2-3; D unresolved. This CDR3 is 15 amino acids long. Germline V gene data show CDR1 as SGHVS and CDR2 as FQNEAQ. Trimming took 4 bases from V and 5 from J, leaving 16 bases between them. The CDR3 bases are TGTGCCAGCAGCTCGGCTGGTTTGTGGGGAGATACGCAGTATTTT. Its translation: CASSSAGLWGDTQYF.

The CDR3, as DNA: TGTGCCAGTAGTCTGACTAGCGGGGGGGCAAATACGCAGTATTTT. It encodes CASSLTSGGANTQYF. V is TRBV19 and J is TRBJ2-3; 14 bases match TRBD2. The germline V gene encodes CDR1 LNHDA and CDR2 SQIVND (reference sequence). The CDR3 is made up of 15 amino acids. J lost 7 bases, V lost 5 bases, and 5 bases had no gene match.

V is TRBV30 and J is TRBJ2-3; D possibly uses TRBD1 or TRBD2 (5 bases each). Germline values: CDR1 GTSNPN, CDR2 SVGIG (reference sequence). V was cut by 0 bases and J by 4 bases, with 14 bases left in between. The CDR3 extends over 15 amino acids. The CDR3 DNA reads TGTGCCTGGAGTGTTTTGGGGGAGAACGCAGATACGCAGTATTTT. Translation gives CAWSVLGENADTQYF.

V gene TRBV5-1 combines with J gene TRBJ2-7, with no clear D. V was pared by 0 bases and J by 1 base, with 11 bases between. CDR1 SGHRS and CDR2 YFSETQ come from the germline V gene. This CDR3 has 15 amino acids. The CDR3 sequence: CASSLELSPSYEQYF. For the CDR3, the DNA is TGCGCCAGCAGCTTGGAACTTTCACCGTCCTACGAGCAGTACTTC. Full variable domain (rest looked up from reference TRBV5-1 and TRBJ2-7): KAGVTQTPRYLIKTRGQQVTLSCSPISGHRSVSWYQQTPGQGLQFLFEYFSETQRNKGNFPGRFSGRQFSNSRSEMNVSTLELGDSALYLCASSLELSPSYEQYFGPGTRLTVT.

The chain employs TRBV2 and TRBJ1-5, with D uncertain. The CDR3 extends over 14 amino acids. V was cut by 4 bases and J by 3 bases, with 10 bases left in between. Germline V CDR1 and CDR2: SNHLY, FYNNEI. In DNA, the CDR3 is TGTGCCAGCAGTGCCGACAACTTCAATCAGCCCCAGCATTTT. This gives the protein CASSADNFNQPQHF.

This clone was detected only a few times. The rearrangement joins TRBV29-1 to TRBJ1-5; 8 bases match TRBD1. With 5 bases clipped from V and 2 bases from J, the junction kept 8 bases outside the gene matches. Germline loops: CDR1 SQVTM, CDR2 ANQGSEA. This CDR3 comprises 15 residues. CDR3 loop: CSVTGPGGGNQPQHF. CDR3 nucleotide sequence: TGCAGCGTTACCGGACCAGGGGGCGGCAATCAGCCCCAGCATTTT.

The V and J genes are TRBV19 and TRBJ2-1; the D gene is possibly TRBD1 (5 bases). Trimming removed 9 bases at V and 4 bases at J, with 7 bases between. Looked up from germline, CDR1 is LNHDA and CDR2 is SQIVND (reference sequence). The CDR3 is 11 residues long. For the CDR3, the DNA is TGTGCCAGCCGACAGTACAATGAGCAGTTCTTC. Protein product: CASRQYNEQFF.

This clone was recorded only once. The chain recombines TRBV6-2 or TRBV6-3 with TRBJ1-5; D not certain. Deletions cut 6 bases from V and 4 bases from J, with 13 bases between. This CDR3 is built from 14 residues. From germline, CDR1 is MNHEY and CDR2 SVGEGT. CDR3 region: CASSPFSQNQPQHF. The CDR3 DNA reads TGTGCCAGCAGCCCCTTCTCACAAAATCAGCCCCAGCATTTT.

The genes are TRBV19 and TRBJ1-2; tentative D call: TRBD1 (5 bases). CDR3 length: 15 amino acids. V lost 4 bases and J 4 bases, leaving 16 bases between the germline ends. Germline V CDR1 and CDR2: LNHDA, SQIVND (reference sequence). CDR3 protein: CASSTQTDPGYGYTF. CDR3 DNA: TGTGCCAGTAGTACCCAGACAGACCCAGGCTATGGCTACACCTTC.

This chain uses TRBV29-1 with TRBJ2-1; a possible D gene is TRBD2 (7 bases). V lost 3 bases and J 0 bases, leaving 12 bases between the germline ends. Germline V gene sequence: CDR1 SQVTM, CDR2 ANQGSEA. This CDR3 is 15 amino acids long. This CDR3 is CSVDRRGLSYNEQFF. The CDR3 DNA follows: TGCAGCGTTGATAGGCGGGGGCTCTCCTACAATGAGCAGTTCTTC.

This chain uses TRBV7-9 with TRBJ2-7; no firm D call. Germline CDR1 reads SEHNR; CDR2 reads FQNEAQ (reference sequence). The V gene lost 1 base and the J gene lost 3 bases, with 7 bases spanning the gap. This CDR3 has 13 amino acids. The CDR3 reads CASSLVPSYEQYF. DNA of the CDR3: TGTGCCAGCAGCTTAGTCCCCAGCTACGAGCAGTACTTC.

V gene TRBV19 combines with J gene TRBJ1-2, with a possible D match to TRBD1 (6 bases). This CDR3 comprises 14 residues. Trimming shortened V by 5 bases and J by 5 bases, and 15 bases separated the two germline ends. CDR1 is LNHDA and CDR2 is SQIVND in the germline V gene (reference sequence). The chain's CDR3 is CASSLDSGVYGYTF. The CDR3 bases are TGTGCCAGTAGTCTGGACAGCGGAGTTTATGGCTACACCTTC.

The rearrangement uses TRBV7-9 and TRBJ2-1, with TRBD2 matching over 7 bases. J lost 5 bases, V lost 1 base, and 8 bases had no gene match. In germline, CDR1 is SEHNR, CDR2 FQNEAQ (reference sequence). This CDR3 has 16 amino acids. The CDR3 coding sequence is TGTGCCAGCAGCTTAGGAGGCGGGGGTAATAACAATGAGCAGTTCTTC. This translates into CASSLGGGGNNNEQFF.

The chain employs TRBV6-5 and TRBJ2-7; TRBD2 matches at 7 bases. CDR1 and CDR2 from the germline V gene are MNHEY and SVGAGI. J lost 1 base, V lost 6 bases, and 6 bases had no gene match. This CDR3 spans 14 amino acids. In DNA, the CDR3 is TGTGCCAGCAGGACGGACGGGGGGTCCTACGAGCAGTACTTC. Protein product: CASRTDGGSYEQYF.